Listed here are 27 T cell receptor beta chains from one sample, sequenced in a study of T cells in Graves' hyperthyroidism and ophthalmopathy. Amplification of TCR beta CDR3 regions was performed using RNA transcripts as template. First-round RT-PCR targeting the TCR CDR3 was performed with the HTBI primer set. Using its own MiXCR run on the multiplex PCR reads, TCRdb lists one record per CDR3 protein. The table records 250,000 to 300,000 distinct CDR3 sequences, approximately 15% of them present only once. Input material: blood. These receptors originate from a woman in her thirties or forties with Graves' hyperthyroidism that later progressed to Graves' ophthalmopathy.

This clonotype was found many times. The V gene is TRBV28, the J gene TRBJ1-4; D perhaps matches TRBD1 (6 bases). The CDR3 is made up of 19 amino acids. The V gene lost 6 bases and the J gene lost 0 bases, with 23 bases spanning the gap. Per germline, CDR1 MDHEN and CDR2 SYDVKM. The DNA of the CDR3 is TGTGCCAGCAGGTTCGCCCTCAGGGGATCGGTTGCAACTAATGAAAAACTGTTTTTT. This gives the protein CASRFALRGSVATNEKLFF.

With regard to this clonotype: A read error may explain this, as a much larger clone is one base away. The CDR3 coding sequence is TGTGCCAGCTCTACCCGACAGGTAACCTACGAGCAGTACTTC. Translated: CASSTRQVTYEQYF. The V and J genes are TRBV18 and TRBJ2-7; possibly TRBD1 for D (6 bases). With 6 bases removed from V and 2 bases from J, the gap between germline ends came to 14 bases. Germline V gives CDR1 KGHSH, CDR2 LQKENI. CDR3 length equals 14 residues.

J is TRBJ2-1 and V is TRBV11-2; the match to TRBD2 covers 14 bases. Germline CDR1 and CDR2: SGHAT and FQNNGV. Trimming removed 6 bases from V and 7 bases from J; junction bases left unmatched: 8. This CDR3 contains 16 residues. In nucleotides, the CDR3 is TGTGCCAGCAGAAGAGGACTAGCGGGAGGTTCAAATGAGCAGTTCTTC. Translated: CASRRGLAGGSNEQFF.

This clonotype was seen ten or more times. The chain employs TRBV2 and TRBJ2-2; D gene uncertain. The V end lost 2 bases, the J end lost 6 bases, and 10 bases lay between the germline ends. Germline V gene sequence: CDR1 SNHLY, CDR2 FYNNEI. The CDR3 has 14 residues. CDR3 loop: CASSELLEPGELFF. CDR3 nucleotide sequence: TGTGCCAGCAGTGAACTCCTGGAACCCGGGGAGCTGTTTTTT. Variable domain in full (rest from reference TRBV2 and TRBJ2-2): EPEVTQTPSHQVTQMGQEVILRCVPISNHLYFYWYRQILGQKVEFLVSFYNNEISEKSEIFDDQFSVERPDGSNFTLKIRSTKLEDSAMYFCASSELLEPGELFFGEGSRLTVL.

The sample holds many counts of this clonotype. The chain has TRBV5-1 and TRBJ1-1; D ambiguous. Trimming pared 5 bases from V and 3 bases from J, leaving 8 bases between. There are 12 residues in the CDR3. Germline-derived CDR1 and CDR2 are SGHRS and YFSETQ. CDR3 in amino acids: CASRHGHTEAFF. For the CDR3, the DNA is TGCGCCAGCAGGCATGGGCACACTGAAGCTTTCTTT.

This clonotype has ten or more counts. The CDR3 region has the DNA TGTGCCAGCACCGCCCTAGCGGGAGGCCGTCCAGATACGCAGTATTTT. It encodes CASTALAGGRPDTQYF. The chain joins TRBV6-1 to TRBJ2-3; 11 bases line up with TRBD2. V was clipped by 7 bases and J by 4 bases; unmatched bases: 10. Germline V CDR1 and CDR2: MNHNS, SASEGT. The CDR3 contains 16 residues.

This clonotype was detected many times. This chain connects TRBV12-3 or TRBV12-4 to TRBJ2-2, with D possibly being TRBD1 (5 bases). The CDR3 extends over 13 amino acids. V was clipped by 2 bases and J by 7 bases, with 8 bases between them. Here the CDR3 DNA reads TGTGCCAGCAGTTTAACAGGCGTCGGGGAGCTGTTTTTT. Residues: CASSLTGVGELFF.

Many counts were recorded for this clonotype. The J gene is TRBJ2-1, the V gene TRBV27; TRBD2 might be the D (5 bases). The CDR3 covers 14 residues. Trimming took off 6 bases at V and 4 bases at J, with 13 bases between the two ends. CDR1 is MNHEY and CDR2 is SMNVEV in the germline V gene (reference sequence). The CDR3 protein is CASSQGLKYNEQFF. CDR3 DNA: TGTGCCAGCAGCCAAGGACTCAAATACAATGAGCAGTTCTTC.

This clonotype was found many times. The CDR3 sequence: CAISEGRTSGRAYEQYF. The DNA of the CDR3 is TGTGCCATCAGTGAGGGCAGGACTAGCGGGAGAGCGTACGAGCAGTACTTC. The chain employs TRBV10-3 and TRBJ2-7; 13 bases are a match to TRBD2. The CDR3 contains 17 residues. Germline V gives CDR1 ENHRY, CDR2 SYGVKD. Losses at the gene ends were 2 bases for V and 4 bases for J; bases not matched to a gene: 8.

There are a few counts of this clonotype. The rearrangement joins TRBV6-2 or TRBV6-3 to TRBJ2-7, with 10 bases that match TRBD1. Germline CDR1 and CDR2: MNHEY and SVGEGT. This CDR3 is 17 amino acids long. V was clipped by 2 bases and J by 1 base; unmatched bases: 8. CDR3 nucleotides: TGTGCCAGCAGTTACAGGTCTGGACAGGGGGGATCCTACGAGCAGTACTTC. Translated: CASSYRSGQGGSYEQYF.

This clonotype was recorded many times. The V and J genes are TRBV6-1 and TRBJ2-1; 9 bases match TRBD2. CDR3 length: 18 amino acids. The V segment lost 5 bases and the J segment 8 bases; nucleotides outside the gene matches: 19. Germline V gene lookup returns CDR1 MNHNS and CDR2 SASEGT. The CDR3, as DNA: TGTGCCAGCAGTTCAATCCCCAAAGCTAGCGGGACTAGACATGAGCAGTTCTTC. The encoded protein is CASSSIPKASGTRHEQFF.

There are a few counts of this clonotype. This chain connects TRBV5-1 to TRBJ2-3, with TRBD2 matching over 11 bases. This CDR3 contains 16 residues. Per the germline V gene, CDR1 is SGHRS and CDR2 is YFSETQ. V dropped 4 bases and J dropped 6; count of bases not matched to a gene: 10. CDR3 sequence: CASSNHLAGGTDTQYF. Here the CDR3 DNA reads TGCGCCAGCAGCAATCACTTAGCGGGAGGGACCGATACGCAGTATTTT.

This clonotype was detected ten times or more. The chain is built from TRBV12-3 or TRBV12-4 and TRBJ2-2; 11 bases line up with TRBD2. The CDR3 consists of 18 residues. V dropped 1 base and J dropped 0; count of bases not matched to a gene: 4. The chain's CDR3 is CASSLGRLAGTNTGELFF. DNA of the CDR3: TGTGCCAGCAGTTTAGGCCGACTAGCGGGGACGAACACCGGGGAGCTGTTTTTT.

V and J are TRBV20-1 and TRBJ2-1; 8 bases map to TRBD2. Germline V gene lookup returns CDR1 DFQATT and CDR2 SNEGSKA (reference sequence). With 4 bases clipped from V and 5 bases from J, the junction kept 7 bases outside the gene matches. The CDR3 spans 14 residues. The CDR3 reads CSAIVGAGDNEQFF. The CDR3 nucleotides are TGCAGTGCTATCGTTGGAGCGGGAGACAATGAGCAGTTCTTC.

V gene TRBV11-2 combines with J gene TRBJ2-5, with 13 positions matching TRBD2. Germline trimming cut 3 bases from V and 1 base from J; bases unmatched to any gene: 11. The CDR3 sequence is 19 residues long. Germline loops: CDR1 SGHAT, CDR2 FQNNGV. The CDR3 spells CASSFGTSGTPWSQETQYF. CDR3 DNA sequence: TGTGCCAGCAGCTTCGGGACTAGCGGGACCCCCTGGAGCCAAGAGACCCAGTACTTC.

This clonotype has more than one count but fewer than ten. This chain connects TRBV20-1 to TRBJ2-1; D gene ambiguous. Between the trimmed V and J ends, which lost 1 base and 0 bases, there was a span of 7 bases. Germline-derived CDR1 and CDR2 are DFQATT and SNEGSKA (reference sequence). CDR3 length equals 14 residues. CDR3 protein: CSARAVSSYNEQFF. The CDR3 DNA reads TGCAGTGCTAGAGCTGTGAGCTCCTACAATGAGCAGTTCTTC.

The chain links TRBV27 to TRBJ2-7; 7 bases agree with TRBD1. Losses at the gene ends were 6 bases for V and 0 bases for J; bases not matched to a gene: 11. This CDR3 comprises 16 residues. Looked up from germline, CDR1 is MNHEY and CDR2 is SMNVEV (reference sequence). The CDR3 protein is CASSPSSGQLSYEQYF. The DNA of the CDR3 is TGTGCCAGCAGCCCCAGTTCGGGACAGCTCTCCTACGAGCAGTACTTC.

This clonotype was counted ten times or more. The genes are TRBV30 and TRBJ1-4; D may be TRBD1 (5 bases). The CDR3 consists of 13 residues. Germline V CDR1 and CDR2: GTSNPN, SVGIG (reference sequence). Trimming removed 3 bases at V and 8 bases at J, with 13 bases between. The CDR3 protein is CAWSERRDEKLFF. DNA for the CDR3: TGTGCCTGGAGCGAGAGAAGGGACGAAAAACTGTTTTTT.

This clonotype was seen many times. This chain links TRBV19 with TRBJ2-5, with D tentatively TRBD1 (5 bases). This CDR3 is 14 amino acids long. Per the germline V gene, CDR1 is LNHDA and CDR2 is SQIVND (reference sequence). Trimming cost V 7 bases and J 0 bases, with 12 bases left between them. The CDR3 DNA is TGTGCCAGTAACCCGACAGCGTACCAAGAGACCCAGTACTTC. Protein product: CASNPTAYQETQYF.

This clonotype was seen ten or more times. This rearrangement joins TRBV28 to TRBJ2-1, with TRBD2 matching 16 bases. Germline lookup yields CDR1 MDHEN and CDR2 SYDVKM. The CDR3 totals 18 residues. The V and J ends lost 1 base and 4 bases, in that order; junction bases with no gene match: 4. The CDR3 DNA reads TGTGCCAGCAGTTTATCGGGGACTAGCGGGAGGGGGTACAATGAGCAGTTCTTC. This gives the protein CASSLSGTSGRGYNEQFF.

This clonotype was picked up many times. The chain carries TRBV2 and TRBJ2-7; a weak D match, TRBD2 (6 bases). The length of the CDR3 is 14 residues. The germline V and J ends were trimmed by 6 bases and 0 bases, with 12 bases remaining between them. The germline CDR1 and CDR2 sequences are SNHLY and FYNNEI. CDR3 in DNA: TGTGCCAGCAGGGTTGGCGGGACCTCCTACGAGCAGTACTTC. This encodes CASRVGGTSYEQYF.

This clonotype was observed at least ten times. The rearrangement joins TRBV20-1 to TRBJ2-3; D possibly uses TRBD1 or TRBD2 (5 bases each). This CDR3 is 13 amino acids long. Germline values: CDR1 DFQATT, CDR2 SNEGSKA (reference sequence). V was pared by 7 bases and J by 2 bases, with 13 bases between. CDR3: CSDTGGNTDTQYF. The CDR3 nucleotides are TGCAGTGACACTGGGGGAAACACAGATACGCAGTATTTT.

This clonotype was seen a few times. V usage is TRBV25-1 and J usage is TRBJ2-3; D is unresolved. This CDR3 is 13 amino acids long. The germline gives CDR1 MGHDK, CDR2 SYGVNS. Deletions cut 4 bases from V and 4 bases from J, with 9 bases between. The DNA of the CDR3 is TGTGCCAGCAGTGGCCCTGGGGCAGATACGCAGTATTTT. It yields the protein CASSGPGADTQYF.

The chain has TRBV9 and TRBJ1-3; D is uncertain. The CDR3 has 17 amino acids. V lost 0 bases to trimming and J lost 0 bases, with 13 bases between them. Germline V gene sequence: CDR1 SGDLS, CDR2 YYNGEE. The CDR3 sequence: CASSVVGSQSSGNTIYF. The CDR3 DNA reads as TGTGCCAGCAGCGTAGTGGGCAGCCAGAGCTCTGGAAACACCATATATTTT. Filled out from reference TRBV9 and TRBJ1-3, the complete variable domain reads DSGVTQTPKHLITATGQRVTLRCSPRSGDLSVYWYQQSLDQGLQFLIQYYNGEERAKGNILERFSAQQFPDLHSELNLSSLELGDSALYFCASSVVGSQSSGNTIYFGEGSWLTVV.

A note on this clonotype: A much larger clone sits a single nucleotide away, making a read error possible. The chain recombines TRBV28 with TRBJ2-1; no reliable D call. CDR3 size: 15 residues. Germline V CDR1 and CDR2: MDHEN, SYDVKM. DNA of the CDR3: TGTACCAGCACTCCCAACCCCCCTAAGAACAATGAGCAGTTCTTC. Its translation is CTSTPNPPKNNEQFF.

This clonotype was observed a handful of times. The gene calls are TRBV6-1 and TRBJ2-7; D is uncertain. The ends were cut back, 3 bases at V and 0 bases at J, with 9 bases in the middle. CDR3 size: 14 residues. Germline CDR1 reads MNHNS; CDR2 reads SASEGT. CDR3 residues: CASSDQVASYEQYF. The CDR3 DNA follows: TGTGCCAGCAGTGACCAGGTCGCCTCCTACGAGCAGTACTTC.

This clonotype appeared many times. V is TRBV29-1 and J is TRBJ2-5, with a possible D match to TRBD2 (6 bases). This CDR3 region has 13 residues. Trimming left V 7 bases short and J 5 bases short, with 17 bases between. The germline CDR1 and CDR2 sequences are SQVTM and ANQGSEA. CDR3 nucleotide sequence: TGCAGCGCTTTACCGCCTGGAGGGGAGACCCAGTACTTC. Protein product: CSALPPGGETQYF.